These T cell receptor beta chains were read from a single sample in a study. From the RT-PCR reads, TCRdb called clonotypes with MiXCR, one entry per CDR3 protein. The data hold about 680,000 distinct CDR3 sequences, with approximately 15% observed a single time. The sequencing input was memory CD4+ T cells from blood. These receptors all come from a female donor in good health, serving as a healthy control. The CDR3 runs from the conserved cysteine through the conserved F or W. A D gene is named only where the DNA matches it firmly. The size of a clone is reported for some rows only, either as once, few or many, or as a class for expanded clones.

abundance	d_gene	v_gene	j_gene	CDR3aa	CDR3nt
-	TRBD1	TRBV15	TRBJ1-2	CATSGGTANYGYTF	TGTGCCACCAGCGGAGGGACAGCTAACTATGGCTACACCTTC
-	TRBD1	TRBV28	TRBJ2-7	CASYATGQPFSYEQYF	TGTGCCAGCTACGCTACGGGACAGCCTTTCTCCTACGAGCAGTACTTC
-	TRBD2	TRBV11-2	TRBJ2-7	CASSLVGTSDLTHAYEQYF	TGTGCCAGCAGCTTAGTTGGTACTAGCGACCTAACCCACGCCTACGAGCAGTACTTC
many	-	TRBV12-3/TRBV12-4	TRBJ2-7	CASSLSAHHYEQYF	TGTGCCAGCAGTCTATCGGCACACCACTACGAGCAGTACTTC
many	-	TRBV6-6	TRBJ2-3	CASSYSLDTDTQYF	TGTGCCAGCAGTTACTCGTTAGACACAGATACGCAGTATTTT
few	TRBD2	TRBV6-5	TRBJ2-7	CASRGLAGLSYEQYF	TGTGCCAGCAGAGGACTAGCGGGCCTCTCCTACGAGCAGTACTTC
-	TRBD1	TRBV25-1	TRBJ2-7	CASSDGTATYEQYF	TGTGCCAGCAGTGATGGGACAGCAACCTACGAGCAGTACTTC
few	TRBD1	TRBV27	TRBJ2-7	CASSLTGTGVSAQYF	TGTGCCAGCAGTTTAACCGGGACAGGGGTCTCCGCGCAGTACTTC
-	TRBD1	TRBV12-3/TRBV12-4	TRBJ2-1	CARSPFYRGQFF	TGTGCCAGAAGTCCTTTTTACAGGGGGCAGTTCTTC
-	-	TRBV24-1	TRBJ1-5	CATSDINQPQHF	TGTGCCACCAGTGATATAAATCAGCCCCAGCATTTT
few	-	TRBV6-2/TRBV6-3	TRBJ2-5	CASSPGGAKETQYF	TGTGCCAGCAGCCCCGGCGGAGCTAAAGAGACCCAGTACTTC
-	TRBD1	TRBV12-3/TRBV12-4	TRBJ1-1	CASSLKQGYAEAFF	TGTGCCAGCAGTTTGAAACAGGGGTACGCTGAAGCTTTCTTT
-	TRBD1	TRBV3-1	TRBJ1-5	CASSQVRTGDRQPQHF	TGTGCCAGCAGCCAAGTTCGGACAGGGGATAGGCAGCCCCAGCATTTT
-	TRBD1	TRBV7-3	TRBJ1-6	CASSVPPGQGRNSPLHF	TGTGCCAGCAGCGTACCCCCGGGACAGGGGAGGAATTCACCCCTCCACTTT
-	-	TRBV4-2	TRBJ1-1	CASSQDPGSDEAFF	TGTGCCAGCAGCCAAGACCCGGGCTCCGATGAAGCTTTCTTT
-	TRBD2	TRBV13	TRBJ2-7	CASSFGLQVTKTSGAYEQYF	TGTGCCAGCAGCTTCGGCCTCCAGGTGACCAAGACTAGCGGGGCCTACGAGCAGTACTTC
-	TRBD2	TRBV5-1	TRBJ2-2	CASSWEGNTGEPFF	TGCGCCAGCAGCTGGGAGGGGAATACCGGGGAGCCGTTTTTT
-	TRBD2	TRBV5-6	TRBJ2-3	CASKRGGASGGTDTQYF	TGTGCCAGCAAAAGAGGGGGTGCTAGCGGGGGCACAGATACGCAGTATTTT
-	TRBD1	TRBV27	TRBJ2-3	CASSPGQAPNLADTQYF	TGTGCCAGCAGCCCTGGACAGGCCCCTAATTTGGCAGATACGCAGTATTTT
-	-	TRBV20-1	TRBJ2-7	CSAREYYEQYF	TGCAGTGCTAGAGAGTACTACGAGCAGTACTTC
few	-	TRBV10-3	TRBJ1-5	CAIQGNSNQPQHF	TGTGCCATCCAGGGAAATAGCAATCAGCCCCAGCATTTT
many	TRBD1	TRBV16	TRBJ1-5	CASSQSGQFNQPQHF	TGTGCCAGCAGCCAATCGGGACAGTTCAATCAGCCCCAGCATTTT
few	-	TRBV7-2	TRBJ2-7	CASSPDGGGSYEQYF	TGTGCCAGCAGCCCCGACGGTGGGGGGAGCTACGAGCAGTACTTC